A single sample is the source of the 3 T cell receptor beta chains below, sequenced in a study of T-cell reconstitution after alpha-beta-depleted transplantation in children (dated by TCRdb to the mid-2010s). Library prep was done by PCR. Sequencing relied on an Illumina HiSeq 2500. To normalize quantification of the TCRbeta repertoire, the TCR libraries were built with molecular barcoding that relied on unique molecular identifiers. TCRdb's own reprocessing of the public reads used fastp at Q25 and MiXCR and kept productive beta chains. Identical CDR3 proteins give one entry, which carries the most common genes and DNA. This sample gives 210,000 or so distinct CDR3 sequences in total; around 9.6% of them show up just once. About 6% of the sample is in the top ten clones. Sequences were derived from PBMCs from the stem cell graft donor, sampled from the stem cell graft. These receptors all stem from a human donor who donated a stem cell graft to a child with acute lymphoblastic leukemia.

The rearrangement uses TRBV5-1 and TRBJ2-5; D might be TRBD2 (6 bases). This CDR3 region has 13 residues. The ends were cut back, 4 bases at V and 4 bases at J, with 11 bases in the middle. Germline values: CDR1 SGHRS, CDR2 YFSETQ. CDR3 sequence: CASSPEEGETQYF. Written as DNA, the CDR3 is TGCGCCAGCAGCCCGGAGGAGGGAGAGACCCAGTACTTC.

This clonotype was detected many times. The chain employs TRBV7-9 and TRBJ1-1; TRBD1 agrees at 7 bases. This CDR3 region has 15 residues. Germline V gives CDR1 SEHNR, CDR2 FQNEAQ (reference sequence). The ends lost 5 bases at V and 1 base at J; junction bases unmatched: 7. This CDR3 reads CASSPEGTANTEAFF. The CDR3 DNA follows: TGTGCCAGCAGCCCTGAGGGGACAGCGAACACTGAAGCTTTCTTT.

This clonotype has only a few counts. The V call is TRBV6-2 or TRBV6-3, the J call TRBJ2-1, with D tentatively TRBD2 (5 bases). This CDR3 is built from 13 residues. Deletions cut 3 bases from V and 10 bases from J, with 13 bases between. Germline V gene sequence: CDR1 MNHEY, CDR2 SVGEGT. CDR3 sequence: CASSYRGSTEQFF. The DNA of the CDR3 is TGTGCCAGCAGTTATCGGGGAAGTACGGAGCAGTTCTTC.